These 11 T cell receptor beta chains were sequenced from one sample in a study of CD8 T cells in Susac syndrome. Reverse transcription of roughly 0.5 to 1 ug RNA was performed with random hexamers. One entry per CDR3 protein results from TCRdb running MiXCR on the immunoSEQ multiplex PCR reads. This sample has around 99,000 distinct CDR3 sequences; around 95% occur once, and the top ten carry 0.096%. The specimen was CD4+ T cells from PBMCs. These receptors all stem from a human donor in good health.

V usage is TRBV12-3 or TRBV12-4 and J usage is TRBJ1-4, with D unclear. This CDR3 is built from 18 residues. The V end was cut by 2 bases, the J end by 6 bases, with 22 bases between. CDR3 DNA: TGTGCCAGCAGTTTAACGGGCATTAGACCAGCCCCGGATGAAAAACTGTTTTTT. Its translation: CASSLTGIRPAPDEKLFF.

The V and J genes are TRBV19 and TRBJ1-1; unclear D gene. The germline V and J ends were trimmed by 0 bases and 0 bases, with 5 bases remaining between them. Germline values: CDR1 LNHDA, CDR2 SQIVND (reference sequence). The CDR3 is 14 amino acids. The CDR3 region is CASSIDRLNTEAFF. CDR3 DNA sequence: TGTGCCAGTAGTATAGACAGGCTGAACACTGAAGCTTTCTTT.

The V gene is TRBV10-3, the J gene TRBJ1-1; 9 nucleotides line up with TRBD1. V shed 6 bases, J shed 5 bases, and the junction held 4 bases outside the gene matches. Germline V lookup: CDR1 ENHRY, CDR2 SYGVKD. CDR3 length equals 13 residues. CDR3 DNA: TGTGCCATCAGGGGACAGGGAGGAACTGAAGCTTTCTTT. Its protein is CAIRGQGGTEAFF.

The chain carries TRBV29-1 and TRBJ2-7; the D is unclear. V lost 4 bases and J lost 2, with 9 bases in between. Germline V lookup: CDR1 SQVTM, CDR2 ANQGSEA. The CDR3 totals 12 residues. CDR3 nucleotides: TGCAGCGTTGGTGAAGGAGCCTACGAGCAGTACTTC. This gives the protein CSVGEGAYEQYF.

The chain carries TRBV7-6 and TRBJ2-3; either TRBD1 or TRBD2 may supply D (7 bases each). Trimming stripped 2 bases from V and 5 bases from J, with 14 bases between. The CDR3 length is 15 residues. Germline loops: CDR1 SGHVS, CDR2 FNYEAQ. In nucleotides, the CDR3 is TGTGCCAGCAGCTTACTAGCCAGGGGGGGAGATACGCAGTATTTT. This gives the protein CASSLLARGGDTQYF.

V is TRBV3-1 and J is TRBJ1-1; D is unclear. Trimming shortened V by 5 bases and J by 3 bases, and 10 bases separated the two germline ends. Germline loops: CDR1 LGHDT, CDR2 YNNKEL (reference sequence). There are 13 residues in the CDR3. CDR3 sequence (DNA): TGTGCCAGCAGCAGAGGGCCTGACACTGAAGCTTTCTTT. Translated, it gives CASSRGPDTEAFF. The variable domain in full, with the rest retrieved from reference TRBV3-1 and TRBJ1-1, is DTAVSQTPKYLVTQMGNDKSIKCEQNLGHDTMYWYKQDSKKFLKIMFSYNNKELIINETVPNRFSPKSPDKAHLNLHINSLELGDSAVYFCASSRGPDTEAFFGQGTRLTVV.

A single count supports this clonotype. CDR3 protein: CSAGGGTPYEQYF. CDR3 DNA: TGCAGCGCCGGAGGGGGGACCCCCTACGAGCAGTACTTC. This chain connects TRBV29-1 to TRBJ2-7; D assignment may be TRBD1 or TRBD2 (6 bases each). CDR3 length: 13 amino acids. The germline gives CDR1 SQVTM, CDR2 ANQGSEA. Trimming shortened V by 7 bases and J by 2 bases, and 15 bases separated the two germline ends.

The gene calls are TRBV28 and TRBJ2-7, with D tentatively TRBD2 (6 bases). V was pared by 2 bases and J by 4 bases, with 15 bases between. Per germline, CDR1 MDHEN and CDR2 SYDVKM. The CDR3 length is 15 residues. The CDR3: CASSLPRRGTYEQYF. The CDR3 coding sequence is TGTGCCAGCAGTTTACCTAGGAGGGGAACGTACGAGCAGTACTTC.

The rearrangement joins TRBV28 to TRBJ2-2, with 7 bases matching TRBD2. V lost 5 bases to trimming and J lost 4 bases; unmatched junction nucleotides: 7. Germline-derived CDR1 and CDR2 are MDHEN and SYDVKM. CDR3 size: 15 residues. The CDR3 sequence is CASSPGGPGTGELFF. CDR3 nucleotide sequence: TGTGCCAGCAGTCCGGGGGGACCCGGCACCGGGGAGCTGTTTTTT.

V gene TRBV2 combines with J gene TRBJ1-4; no reliable D call. V was cut by 3 bases and J by 10 bases, with 3 bases left in between. The CDR3 spans 10 residues. Germline V gene sequence: CDR1 SNHLY, CDR2 FYNNEI. The CDR3 sequence: CASSEGKLFF. The CDR3 DNA reads as TGTGCCAGCAGTGAGGGAAAACTGTTTTTT.

Regarding this clonotype: One junction end disagrees with the germline gene, perhaps due to a read error. This chain uses TRBV20-1 with TRBJ2-7; 9 nucleotides align to TRBD1. The CDR3 covers 10 residues. CDR1 and CDR2 (germline): DFQATT, SNEGSKA (reference sequence). Here the CDR3 DNA reads TGCAGTGCAACCCAGGACAGGGGAATCTTC. Translating gives CSATQDRGIF.